This TCR beta chain was documented in a study of PD-L1 blockade in urothelial cancer. In the study overall: Analyses were performed on blood at 3 weeks after treatment start (the second dose) and at 6 weeks.

Time point specified: pretreatment peripheral blood. Locally advanced or metastatic urothelial carcinoma was diagnosed in the patients. Per patient, between 1 and 8 samples were collected at pretreatment and on-treatment time points. Germline lookup yields CDR1 MDHEN and CDR2 SYDVKM. There are 14 residues in the CDR3. V lost 7 bases, J lost 5 bases, and 7 bases stayed unmatched. Clones were sequenced by immunoSEQ multiplex PCR, and TCRdb holds only the in-frame ones, with some missing. The sample consists of about 79,000 clones, around four fifths of them appearing once. The sample consisted of PBMCs, taken around atezolizumab (anti-PD-L1) treatment. The clonotype originates from a man between 40 and 49 years old with urothelial cancer. The V call is TRBV28, the J call TRBJ2-5, with 10 bases matching TRBD2. The CDR3 loop is CASKSGRAGETQYF. The DNA of the CDR3 is TGTGCCAGCAAGAGCGGGAGGGCCGGGGAGACCCAGTACTTC.